A selection of T cell receptor beta chains follows, all from one sample in a study of blood T cells in healthy people across ages. MiXCR, run by TCRdb on the 5' RACE reads, gives a single entry per CDR3 protein. The table includes about 1.8 million distinct CDR3 sequences, 40% to 55% detected once. The sequenced sample was blood. The receptors here all came from a woman aged 40 to 49 in good health. The CDR3 runs from the conserved cysteine through the conserved F or W. A D gene is named only where the DNA matches it firmly. Clone size is shown for a subset of rows, as once, few, many or a class of expanded clone.

abundance,j_gene,d_gene,v_gene,CDR3aa,CDR3nt
many,TRBJ2-7,TRBD1,TRBV5-1,CASSLRDSPYEQYF,TGTGCCAGCAGCTTAAGGGACAGTCCCTACGAGCAGTACTTC
.,TRBJ2-5,.,TRBV20-1,CSAAPGWWETQYF,TGCAGTGCGGCTCCAGGGTGGTGGGAGACCCAGTACTTC
.,TRBJ2-7,.,TRBV5-1,CASGIRDSSYEQYF,TGCGCCAGCGGGATACGGGACTCCTCTTACGAGCAGTACTTC
.,TRBJ2-3,TRBD2,TRBV4-2,CASSQDRLAGGPDTQYF,TGTGCCAGCAGCCAAGATCGGCTAGCGGGGGGGCCAGATACGCAGTATTTT
.,TRBJ2-7,.,TRBV5-1,CASSLDGVRAGEQYF,TGCGCCAGCAGCTTGGACGGGGTGCGGGCGGGCGAGCAGTACTTC
few,TRBJ2-1,TRBD2,TRBV4-1,CASSHLAGGTNEQFF,TGCGCCAGCAGCCATCTAGCGGGGGGGACTAATGAGCAGTTCTTC
.,TRBJ2-4,TRBD2,TRBV6-2/TRBV6-3,CASSETSGVTYIQYF,TGTGCCAGCAGTGAGACTAGCGGGGTGACGTACATTCAGTACTTC
.,TRBJ2-7,.,TRBV7-9,CASSLLDTGEQYF,TGTGCCAGCAGCTTATTGGACACTGGCGAGCAGTACTTC
.,TRBJ2-7,TRBD2,TRBV20-1,CSAPTSGGTYEQYF,TGCAGTGCCCCGACTAGCGGGGGAACCTACGAGCAGTACTTC
.,TRBJ2-7,.,TRBV29-1,CSVEVSAEQYF,TGCAGCGTTGAGGTTTCGGCCGAGCAGTACTTC
few,TRBJ2-5,.,TRBV6-1,CASSPPPQGYEETQYF,TGTGCCAGCAGTCCCCCCCCTCAGGGATACGAAGAGACCCAGTACTTC
few,TRBJ2-3,TRBD2,TRBV5-1,CASSLAGGIRDTDTQYF,TGCGCCAGCAGCTTGGCCGGGGGGATTCGCGACACAGATACGCAGTATTTT
.,TRBJ1-5,.,TRBV7-2,CASSSQSTVNQPQHF,TGTGCCAGCAGCTCGCAATCGACAGTGAATCAGCCCCAGCATTTT
.,TRBJ2-3,.,TRBV5-1,CASSLVGLSGWGADTQYF,TGCGCCAGCAGCTTGGTTGGACTGTCAGGCTGGGGGGCAGATACGCAGTATTTT
.,TRBJ2-1,.,TRBV4-1,CASSPGEADNEQFF,TGCGCCAGCAGCCCCGGGGAGGCGGACAATGAGCAGTTCTTC
.,TRBJ1-2,.,TRBV7-9,CASSIETPSYGYTF,TGTGCCAGCAGCATAGAGACTCCATCCTATGGCTACACCTTC